This T cell receptor (beta chain) derives from a study of blood T cell repertoires in COVID-19. Background on the study: Samples of COVID-19 (acute and convalescent) were obtained from the United States, Italy and Spain. T cells, B-cell-depleted T cells, or PBMCs supplied cDNA or gDNA.

On this clone itself: In the same sample, other DNA sequences code for this CDR3.

Deletions cut 0 bases from V and 4 bases from J, with 5 bases between. The CDR3 is 13 residues long. The V gene's germline CDR1 is SGHRS and CDR2 YFSETQ. The repertoire was sequenced with immunoSEQ multiplex PCR; TCRdb's copy has only in-frame clones and lacks some. The sample shows some 200,000 clones, 70% to 85% of them seen only once. The origin of this receptor is a man aged 45-65 years with active or convalescent COVID-19. The chain uses TRBV5-1 and TRBJ2-1; D remains ambiguous. The specimen was peripheral blood. CDR3 DNA: TGCGCCAGCAGCTTGGCCTCTTACAATGAGCAGTTCTTC. Protein product: CASSLASYNEQFF.